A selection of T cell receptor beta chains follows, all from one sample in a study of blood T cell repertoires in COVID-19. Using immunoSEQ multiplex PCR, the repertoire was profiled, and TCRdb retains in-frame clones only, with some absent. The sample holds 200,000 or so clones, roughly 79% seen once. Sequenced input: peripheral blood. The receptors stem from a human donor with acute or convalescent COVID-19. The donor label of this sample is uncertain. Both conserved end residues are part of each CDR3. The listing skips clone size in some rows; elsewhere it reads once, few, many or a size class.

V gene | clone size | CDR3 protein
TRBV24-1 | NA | CATSDLGAGGPGNEQFF
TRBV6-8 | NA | CASVWARGLEKLFF
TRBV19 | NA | CASNKQGPGYTF
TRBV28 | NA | CASSIGHPNYGYTF
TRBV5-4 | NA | CASSWPGVPAGEQYF
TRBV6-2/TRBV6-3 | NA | CASSYSETGVYEQYF
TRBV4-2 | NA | CASSQEARGWDTGELFF
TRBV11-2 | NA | CASSFSGANVLTF
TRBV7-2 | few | CASSSGQGGFQPQHF
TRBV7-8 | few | CASSFPGLVGEQYF
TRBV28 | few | CASSSWTGIAYEQYF
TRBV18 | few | CASSPDNGLTEAFF
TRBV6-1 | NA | CASSEVGGRGVYEQYF
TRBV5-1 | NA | CASSGGLAGGQETQYF
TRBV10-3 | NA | CAISEPDRVRAYEQYF
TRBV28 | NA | CASSGGTGRNSPLHF
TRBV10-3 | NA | CAIRRDSKANSPLHF
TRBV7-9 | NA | CASSLGGLGTEAFF
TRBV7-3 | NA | CASSFGGTPPYEQYF
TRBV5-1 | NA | CASSLEGSRGAEAFF
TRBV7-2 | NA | CASSLVTGEAEQFF
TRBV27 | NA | CATKGLAVGETQYF
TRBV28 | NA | CASSQIYGYTF
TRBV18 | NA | CASSRTDGGTEAFF
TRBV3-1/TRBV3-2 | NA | CASTRLAGGPNTQYF
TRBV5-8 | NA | CASSLGHNTEAFF
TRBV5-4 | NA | CASSLAGVSSTDTQYF
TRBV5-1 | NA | CASSLASAGRFTDTQYF
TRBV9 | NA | CASSRLAGANTGELFF
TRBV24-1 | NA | CATSDSRTSMDTGELFF
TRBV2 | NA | CASSEALRGTEAFF
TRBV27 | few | CASSFLERAYEQYF
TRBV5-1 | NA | CASSPTGMGLGEQYF
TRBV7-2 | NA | CASRQGHTGELFF
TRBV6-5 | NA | CASSPRHDTEAFF
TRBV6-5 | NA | CASSYDPSGGGEQYF
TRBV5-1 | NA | CASSSGTGGINEKLFF
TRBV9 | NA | CASTGQGSYNEQFF
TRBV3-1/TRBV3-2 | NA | CASSQEASGFSYEQYF
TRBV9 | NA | CASSVDRGGRLGNTIYF
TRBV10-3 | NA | CAAVRGQSPLDTEAFF
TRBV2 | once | CASRLDRGLQPQHF
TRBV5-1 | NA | CASSPQSGTGYNEQFF
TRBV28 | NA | CASSRQGAGNSPLHF
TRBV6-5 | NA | CASSLRQSTDTQYF
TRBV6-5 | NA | CASKGTTETQYF
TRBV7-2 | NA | CASSSYSAGGFEQFF
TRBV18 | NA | CASTTENYGYTF
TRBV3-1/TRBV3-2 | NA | CASSQGTGGLNQPQHF
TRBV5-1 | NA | CASSPGQGANVLTF
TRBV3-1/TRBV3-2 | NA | CASSQSGQGASGYTF
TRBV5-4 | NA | CASSLSSTAQETQYF
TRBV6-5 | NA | CASNPASGSSYEQYF
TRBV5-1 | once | CASSLATSGSDEVF
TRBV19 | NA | CASSPGTGLPYEQYF